This T cell receptor beta chain originates from a study of T cells in Graves' hyperthyroidism and ophthalmopathy (dated by TCRdb to the late 2010s). As for the study more broadly: Peripheral blood samples were taken at initial diagnosis, before any treatment was given. A discovery cohort of about 95 patients, approximately 44 with Graves' ophthalmopathy and approximately 60 with stable Graves' hyperthyroidism, was used to find distinguishing TCR V-J signatures. Prospective prediction of ophthalmopathy was tested in an independent validation cohort of 18 to 20 hyperthyroidism patients and 15 to 17 patients who later progressed to ophthalmopathy. The 95 to 100 discovery patients were divided at random into training and test sets in a 7:3 ratio. Thyroid tissue and blood T-cell repertoires from six or seven Graves' hyperthyroidism patients were also compared in the study. Once sampling was done, hyperthyroidism patients were given methimazole at a starting dose of 30 mg daily, whereas ophthalmopathy patients were given high-dose intravenous methylprednisolone. The paper describes TCR Vbeta CDR3 sequencing of around 130 peripheral blood samples, made up of 43 ophthalmopathy patients, approximately 76 hyperthyroidism patients and approximately 17 progressor patients. What the authors observed across the whole study: A model built on a 13 V-J signature distinguished ophthalmopathy from stable hyperthyroidism, reaching around 87% sensitivity and under 84% specificity in cross-validation and 80%/75% in testing. Blood samples also contained most of the expanded thyroid clonotypes (frequency above 0.001), which suggests that blood repertoires may reflect thyroid immune responses. In validation, progression to ophthalmopathy was predicted by the model with nearly 71% sensitivity and nearly 75% specificity, a median of approximately 6.5 months before onset. No statistical method was used to fix the sample size in advance, and group allocation was not hidden from the investigators.

Ten or more counts support this clonotype. Its antigen has not been determined. No much larger clonotype is one base removed from it; base qualities were not supplied. Amplification of TCR beta CDR3 regions was carried out from RNA transcripts. The TCR CDR3 was subjected to a first round of RT-PCR using the HTBI primer set and the Qiagen OneStep RT-PCR kit. A second multiplex PCR round built the libraries, followed by size selection and purification. The libraries were sequenced on an Illumina HiSeq2000 using paired-end 100 bp reads. The study's processing was this. SOAPnuke was used to process the raw data, with reads discarded if the reads contained adapters or uncalled bases, had a mean Phred below 15, or lacked an exact constant-primer or identifier match. COPE v1.2.5 was used to merge high-quality paired reads, and clonotypes were defined as unique nucleotide sequences. MiTCR v1.1 was used to align clonotypes to the IMGT TRBV, TRBD and TRBJ reference segments. The analysis was restricted to V-J combinations with a frequency above 0.0001, which together covered 99% to 99.2% of the repertoires. A TCS score was defined as the ratio between F50 (clonal expansion) and ExV (chaos), using BLOSUM62-based TCRdist between CDR3 peptides within each V-J. Welch's t-statistics and random forest reduced approximately 520 V-J features to 13, which were used in a naive Bayes classifier (R e1071). TCRdb trimmed the raw reads at Q25, called clones with MiXCR and kept productive beta chains. Identical CDR3 protein sequences are pooled into one entry, listed with their most common genes and DNA. The V and J calls reflect TCRdb's pipeline rather than the authors' work. This sample is represented by around 300,000 distinct CDR3 sequences; roughly 15% of them were singletons. The biggest ten clones account for 7.9% of the sample.

Stable Graves' hyperthyroidism was defined as no progression to ophthalmopathy during 18 months of follow-up. Hyperthyroidism patients were aged 18 to 65 years and newly diagnosed, with disease duration of less than 2 months. The study excluded patients with uncontrolled infections, other autoimmune diseases, pregnancy or lactation. Diagnoses were established on the basis of clinical symptoms, serum thyroxine and TRAb, thyroid ultrasound, and orbital computed tomography. PBMCs were separated from under 12 ml of fresh peripheral blood using Ficoll-Paque density gradient centrifugation. Trizol reagent was used to extract total RNA, and RNA quality was then checked on an Agilent 2100 Bioanalyzer. The clonotype comes from a woman between 40 and 50 years old with Graves' hyperthyroidism. The sequenced sample was blood.

The base sequence is TGTGCCAGCAGCCCAGGCGGAGCAGCCCCCTACGAGCAGTACTTC. This translates into CASSPGGAAPYEQYF. The chain employs TRBV7-2 and TRBJ2-7; the D gene lacks a confident call. Via the germline V gene, CDR1 is SGHTA and CDR2 FQGNSA. Between the V and J ends, shortened by 5 bases and 2 bases respectively, the junction contains 16 bases. The CDR3 sequence holds 15 residues, the cysteine and phenylalanine included. The sequence is cut down to CDR3 DNA, 45 bases in frame from base 1.